These 15 T cell receptor beta chains came from one sample sequenced in a study of T and B cells in COVID-19 patients. Multiplex PCR with BIOMED2 TRB-A/B primer pools amplified TRB rearrangements. Each CDR3 protein gets one entry after TCRdb re-called the multiplex PCR reads with MiXCR. The sample has 20,000 to 30,000 distinct CDR3 sequences; roughly 33% are singletons. From blood, roughly 220-550 ng of genomic DNA served as TRB template. Source material: blood. These receptors originate from a human donor who had recovered from COVID-19.

This clonotype came up once. The chain joins TRBV7-2 to TRBJ1-1; D uncertain. V dropped 5 bases and J dropped 10 bases, with 11 bases sitting between them. The CDR3 length is 11 residues. The germline V gene encodes CDR1 SGHTA and CDR2 FQGNSA. In DNA form, the CDR3 reads TGTGCCAGCAGCGATACCGTAACAGCTTTCTTT. Translated, it gives CASSDTVTAFF.

The chain recombines TRBV4-3 with TRBJ2-7, with TRBD1 identical over 8 bases. V was pared by 4 bases and J by 3 bases, with 8 bases of the junction left unmatched. CDR1 is LGHNA, CDR2 YSLEER, per germline. The CDR3 consists of 15 residues. CDR3 bases: TGCGCCAGCAGCCCTACCGAAGGACAGGGCTACGAGCAGTACTTC. Translating gives CASSPTEGQGYEQYF.

This clonotype is medium-sized. The chain couples TRBV19 to TRBJ2-2; D remains unclear. The CDR3 runs to 14 residues. With 7 bases removed from V and 1 base from J, the gap between germline ends came to 10 bases. The germline CDR1 and CDR2 sequences are LNHDA and SQIVND (reference sequence). The CDR3 DNA sequence: TGTGCCAGTACCGGGTTTCTGAACACCGGGGAGCTGTTTTTT. Its translation is CASTGFLNTGELFF.

This chain uses TRBV5-6 with TRBJ2-1, with D tentatively TRBD2 (6 bases). The CDR3 spans 16 residues. V was cut by 2 bases and J by 8 bases, with 20 bases left in between. Germline CDR1 and CDR2: SGHDT and YYEEEE. CDR3 sequence reads: CASSFSLAGLWDEQFF. The CDR3 nucleotides are TGTGCCAGCAGCTTCTCCCTCGCGGGACTCTGGGATGAGCAGTTCTTC.

This clonotype was observed a handful of times. The chain employs TRBV5-6 and TRBJ2-1, with 7 bases lining up with TRBD1. Trimming removed 2 bases from V and 0 bases from J; junction bases left unmatched: 2. Germline V gene lookup returns CDR1 SGHDT and CDR2 YYEEEE. The CDR3 loop spans 15 amino acids. The CDR3 DNA is TGTGCCAGCAGCTTCGGGGACAGCTCCTACAATGAGCAGTTCTTC. It codes for CASSFGDSSYNEQFF.

This clonotype turned up a few times. This chain links TRBV12-3 or TRBV12-4 with TRBJ2-5, with 7 bases matching TRBD1. The V and J ends lost 6 bases and 3 bases, in that order; junction bases with no gene match: 7. The CDR3 loop spans 14 amino acids. The CDR3 here is CASRITTGEETQYF. The CDR3 nucleotides are TGTGCCAGCAGAATTACTACAGGGGAAGAGACCCAGTACTTC.

This clonotype was counted ten times or more. The chain uses TRBV18 and TRBJ2-3, with 8 nucleotides matching TRBD2. The V segment lost 0 bases and the J segment 4 bases; nucleotides outside the gene matches: 3. Germline V gene lookup returns CDR1 KGHSH and CDR2 LQKENI. This CDR3 has 15 amino acids. CDR3 sequence reads: CASSPPTSAPDTQYF. In nucleotides, the CDR3 is TGTGCCAGCTCACCACCGACTAGCGCCCCAGATACGCAGTATTTT. The full variable domain, completed using reference TRBV18 and TRBJ2-3, is NAGVMQNPRHLVRRRGQEARLRCSPMKGHSHVYWYRQLPEEGLKFMVYLQKENIIDESGMPKERFSAEFPKEGPSILRIQQVVRGDSAAYFCASSPPTSAPDTQYFGPGTRLTVL.

This clonotype is judged medium-sized. This sequence joins TRBV13 and TRBJ2-3; TRBD2 matches at 14 bases. V shed 5 bases and J 6 bases; nucleotides not matched to a gene: 4. Germline V gives CDR1 PRHDT, CDR2 FYEKMQ (reference sequence). CDR3 length: 15 residues. DNA of the CDR3: TGTGCCAGCAGCGCATGGACTAGCGGGGGGGATACGCAGTATTTT. As protein: CASSAWTSGGDTQYF.

CDR3 loop: CASSITGAGYTF. Here the CDR3 DNA reads TGTGCCAGTAGTATTACGGGGGCTGGCTACACCTTC. The genes are TRBV19 and TRBJ1-2, with D possibly matching TRBD1 (6 bases). This CDR3 contains 12 residues. V was clipped by 3 bases and J by 7 bases, with 9 bases between them. Germline lookup yields CDR1 LNHDA and CDR2 SQIVND (reference sequence).

V usage is TRBV20-1 and J usage is TRBJ2-4, with D uncertain. Germline CDR1 and CDR2: DFQATT and SNEGSKA (reference sequence). This CDR3 has 12 residues. Trimming removed 4 bases at V and 1 base at J, with 5 bases between. The CDR3 loop reads CSATGAKNIQYF. The CDR3 DNA reads TGCAGTGCTACTGGGGCCAAAAACATTCAGTACTTC.

This chain links TRBV7-9 with TRBJ2-4; possible D gene TRBD2, 6 bases. The V end lost 3 bases, the J end lost 4 bases, and 13 bases lay between the germline ends. The CDR3 consists of 15 residues. Germline loops: CDR1 SEHNR, CDR2 FQNEAQ (reference sequence). CDR3 nucleotides: TGTGCCAGCAGCTTGAGAGTGGGGGGTAAAAACATTCAGTACTTC. Protein product: CASSLRVGGKNIQYF.

The chain recombines TRBV4-2 with TRBJ1-5, with TRBD1 matching over 7 bases. After removal of 3 bases from V and 2 bases from J, the junction contained 4 bases not matched to a gene. There are 15 residues in the CDR3. CDR1 is LGHNA, CDR2 YNFKEQ, per germline. The CDR3 reads CASSQSQGGNQPQHF. The CDR3 DNA sequence: TGTGCCAGCAGCCAGAGCCAGGGGGGCAATCAGCCCCAGCATTTT.

This clonotype is judged medium-sized. The chain employs TRBV29-1 and TRBJ2-7; D possibly corresponds to TRBD1 (6 bases). Germline CDR1 and CDR2: SQVTM and ANQGSEA. This CDR3 has 16 amino acids. The V and J ends lost 3 bases and 4 bases respectively, with 22 bases between them. CDR3 DNA sequence: TGCAGCGTTGAGTGGGGGTACGGGCAGGGGCCTTACGAGCAGTACTTC. Its protein product is CSVEWGYGQGPYEQYF.

This sequence joins TRBV7-6 and TRBJ2-7; no definite D call. Germline assignment: CDR1 SGHVS and CDR2 FNYEAQ. The V end lost 3 bases, the J end lost 0 bases, and 12 bases lay between the germline ends. This CDR3 spans 15 amino acids. The CDR3 DNA follows: TGTGCCAGCAGCTTCGGGCCCACAAGCTCCTACGAGCAGTACTTC. It codes for CASSFGPTSSYEQYF.

The chain couples TRBV7-3 to TRBJ2-2, with a tentative D call TRBD1 (6 bases). The V gene's germline CDR1 is SGHTA and CDR2 FQGTGA. The ends were cut back, 5 bases at V and 5 bases at J, with 18 bases in the middle. This CDR3 is built from 16 residues. The CDR3, as DNA: TGTGCCAGCAGCCCGGCACAGGGAAGGGTAACCGGGGAGCTGTTTTTT. It yields the protein CASSPAQGRVTGELFF.